The clone carrying this TCR beta chain has more than one count but fewer than ten. Its antigen remains unknown. Each of the donors had 8 to 10 milliliters of peripheral blood drawn into EDTA-treated Vacutainer tubes. This record comes from a study of blood T cells in healthy people across ages. Study conclusions and caveats: Higher diversity and more naive CD4+ cells were features of long-lived donors, compared to aged donors. TCR beta diversity, measured per million T cells, fell in a roughly linear way with age.

With a J-beta primer mix and a sample-barcoded 5' primer, a second PCR ran roughly 6 to 12 cycles. Unique molecular identifiers of 12 random nucleotides labeled each cDNA. MiXCR, applied by TCRdb to the 5' RACE reads, yields one record per CDR3 protein. This table has approximately 1,100,000 distinct CDR3 sequences, more than 40% appearing once. This CDR3 has 18 residues. The V gene end was trimmed by 0 bases and the J gene end by 7 bases; junction bases not matched to a gene: 15. Germline CDR1 and CDR2: LGHNA and YNFKEQ. This sequence was found in a woman aged 60-75 years in good health. The V call is TRBV4-2, the J call TRBJ2-1, with 7 bases lining up with TRBD2. Sequencing used blood. The CDR3 region has the DNA TGTGCCAGCAGCCAAGATCTCCGGGGCGGGAGTGGGGGGAATGAGCAGTTCTTC. Protein product: CASSQDLRGGSGGNEQFF.